These 3 T cell receptor beta chains came from one sample sequenced in a study of cytomegalovirus exposure and HLA in healthy donors. This PCR relied on a set of 60 Vbeta primers and 13 Jbeta primers. Clones were read by immunoSEQ multiplex PCR, and TCRdb kept only the in-frame ones, dropping some. The table has roughly 120,000 clones, 79% seen once; the top ten hold 2% to 2.5%. Sequencing was done on a sample of PBMCs. These TCRs come from a man younger than 30 in good health and CMV-seronegative.

This clone turned up a few times. J is TRBJ2-2 and V is TRBV5-6, with D possibly TRBD2 on 5 matching bases. This CDR3 is built from 13 residues. The germline CDR1 and CDR2 sequences are SGHDT and YYEEEE. V lost 4 bases, J lost 5 bases, and 9 bases lay in between. CDR3 protein: CASSPPGTGELFF. The CDR3 nucleotides read TGTGCCAGCAGCCCGCCGGGAACCGGGGAGCTGTTTTTT.

This rearrangement joins TRBV19 to TRBJ2-2; D gene ambiguous. V dropped 4 bases and J dropped 4 bases, with 13 bases sitting between them. Germline V lookup: CDR1 LNHDA, CDR2 SQIVND (reference sequence). The CDR3 runs 15 residues. The CDR3 region is CASSKKTRITGELFF. The CDR3 DNA is TGTGCCAGTAGTAAAAAGACAAGAATCACCGGGGAGCTGTTTTTT.

The genes are TRBV5-1 and TRBJ1-6; D is perhaps TRBD1 (5 bases). V shed 4 bases and J shed 10 bases, with 30 bases lying between them. This CDR3 comprises 19 residues. Germline CDR1 reads SGHRS; CDR2 reads YFSETQ. CDR3 residues: CASSRRKDINSGHGSPLHF. CDR3 nucleotides: TGCGCCAGCAGCCGCCGGAAGGACATTAACTCTGGTCATGGGTCACCCCTCCACTTT.